This entry lists 12 T cell receptor beta chains sequenced from one sample in a study of shared clonotypes between healthy human individuals. Sequencing was performed with immunoSEQ multiplex PCR; in TCRdb, only in-frame clones are kept and a portion is missing. The table records 2 million to 2.5 million clones, 92% of them present only once. Material for sequencing was naive CD4+ T cells from PBMCs. Subset specified: CD45RA+ positively selected. These receptors were obtained from a man aged 18 to 29 in good health. Some clones in this sample may be carry-over from other donors' samples.

The chain uses TRBV10-3 and TRBJ1-3, with D maybe TRBD1 (5 bases). Between the trimmed V and J ends, which lost 3 bases and 4 bases, there was a span of 7 bases. The CDR3 loop spans 13 amino acids. CDR1 is ENHRY, CDR2 SYGVKD, per germline. The CDR3 loop is CAISDREGNTIYF. The CDR3 DNA reads as TGTGCCATCAGTGACAGGGAGGGAAACACCATATATTTT.

The V and J genes are TRBV28 and TRBJ2-7; 10 positions match TRBD2. The V gene's germline CDR1 is MDHEN and CDR2 SYDVKM. CDR3 size: 16 residues. Losses at the gene ends were 2 bases for V and 7 bases for J; bases not matched to a gene: 11. CDR3: CASSLLSLAGAHEQYF. The CDR3 DNA sequence: TGTGCCAGCAGTTTACTCTCTCTAGCGGGAGCCCATGAGCAGTACTTC.

J is TRBJ2-3 and V is TRBV19; TRBD1 or TRBD2 may be the D gene (5 bases each). Germline CDR1 and CDR2: LNHDA and SQIVND (reference sequence). Trimming left V 6 bases short and J 5 bases short, with 18 bases between. The CDR3 is made up of 15 amino acids. This CDR3 is CASRGRRTAVDTQYF. In DNA, the CDR3 is TGTGCCAGTAGGGGACGCCGCACCGCTGTAGATACGCAGTATTTT.

With regard to this clone: The same CDR3 is also encoded by other DNA sequences in this sample. This chain uses TRBV6-1 with TRBJ2-7; 11 bases fit TRBD1. Germline lookup yields CDR1 MNHNS and CDR2 SASEGT. The CDR3 consists of 14 residues. V was clipped by 6 bases and J by 4 bases; unmatched bases: 5. The CDR3 loop reads CASREGQGDYEQYF. The CDR3 DNA sequence: TGTGCCAGCAGAGAGGGACAGGGGGATTACGAGCAGTACTTC.

The rearrangement joins TRBV5-1 to TRBJ2-1; 7 bases are shared with TRBD2. The trim removed 7 bases at V and 5 bases at J, leaving 15 bases unmatched. The germline gives CDR1 SGHRS, CDR2 YFSETQ. CDR3 length: 16 residues. DNA of the CDR3: TGCGCCAGCCGCCTATGGGCGGGAGCCACAGACAATGAGCAGTTCTTC. Translated: CASRLWAGATDNEQFF.

This clone was seen a few times. The identical CDR3 is also encoded by other nucleotide sequences in the sample. The chain couples TRBV18 to TRBJ1-5; 10 bases agree with TRBD1. Germline trimming cut 4 bases from V and 4 bases from J; bases unmatched to any gene: 1. The CDR3 is 14 amino acids. CDR1 and CDR2 from the germline V gene are KGHSH and LQKENI. The CDR3 coding sequence is TGTGCCAGCTCACAGGGACAGGGGAATCAGCCCCAGCATTTT. Translation: CASSQGQGNQPQHF.

In its sample, this clone was seen a few times. This same CDR3 is encoded by further DNA sequences in the sample. The rearrangement links TRBV5-1 to TRBJ2-1; 12 nucleotides line up with TRBD2. The CDR3 runs to 15 residues. The J segment lost 5 bases and the V segment lost 0 bases, leaving 0 bases of the junction unmatched. Germline V gene lookup returns CDR1 SGHRS and CDR2 YFSETQ. CDR3 amino acids: CASSLGTSGDNEQFF. CDR3 nucleotide sequence: TGCGCCAGCAGCTTGGGGACTAGCGGGGACAATGAGCAGTTCTTC.

This clone was detected a few times. The chain couples TRBV5-1 to TRBJ1-1; the match to TRBD1 covers 7 bases. The V gene's germline CDR1 is SGHRS and CDR2 YFSETQ. The CDR3 is 14 residues long. V lost 4 bases, J lost 8 bases, and 11 bases stayed unmatched. CDR3 sequence (DNA): TGCGCCAGCAGCACCCAACTCCCGGGACAGGAAGCTTTCTTT. Protein product: CASSTQLPGQEAFF.

CDR3 sequence (DNA): TGTGCCAGCAGGGCCCGCAGGGTACCCTACAATGAGCAGTTCTTC. Its translation is CASRARRVPYNEQFF. This chain connects TRBV6-5 to TRBJ2-1; D perhaps matches TRBD1 (5 bases). The CDR3 runs 15 residues. Germline V CDR1 and CDR2: MNHEY, SVGAGI. The V gene lost 6 bases and the J gene lost 2 bases, with 14 bases spanning the gap.

This clone showed up just once. The V and J genes are TRBV5-1 and TRBJ2-1; TRBD2 aligns across 9 bases. The CDR3 has 18 residues. J gave up 7 bases and V 2 bases, and 16 bases lay outside the gene matches. The germline CDR1 and CDR2 sequences are SGHRS and YFSETQ. The CDR3 DNA reads TGCGCCAGCAGCTTAGCTGGGAGGGTTAGCGGGAGACAAAATGAGCAGTTCTTC. Translation gives CASSLAGRVSGRQNEQFF.

Here the CDR3 DNA reads TGTGCCAGCGCGTGGAGGAGGAACACTGAAGCTTTCTTT. Amino acids: CASAWRRNTEAFF. The chain uses TRBV11-1 and TRBJ1-1; the D is unclear. The CDR3 contains 13 residues. CDR1 and CDR2 (germline): SGHAT, FQDESV (reference sequence). Trimming took off 8 bases at V and 1 base at J, with 11 bases between the two ends.

The rearrangement links TRBV9 to TRBJ1-2; D unclear. The CDR3 is 15 amino acids. CDR1 is SGDLS and CDR2 is YYNGEE in the germline V gene. The V gene lost 0 bases and the J gene lost 1 base, with 10 bases spanning the gap. As DNA, the CDR3 is TGTGCCAGCAGCGTAGATCTTGGGTTTAACTATGGCTACACCTTC. It is translated as CASSVDLGFNYGYTF.